This T cell receptor beta chain was sequenced in a study of cytomegalovirus exposure and HLA in healthy donors. Study-level results: Most of the TCR beta V segments (in an earlier analysis) were productive either about 87% or about 30% of the time.

To note about this clone: Its antigen is not identified.

Vbeta (60) and Jbeta (13) primers were used in the PCR. The table came from immunoSEQ multiplex PCR; TCRdb's copy has only in-frame clones and leaves some out. The sample lists 30,000 to 40,000 clones, about nine tenths seen once, with approximately 10% in the top ten. Sequencing was performed on PBMCs. This receptor was obtained from a woman aged 40 to 55 in good health and CMV-seropositive.

DNA for the CDR3: TGCGCCAGCAGCCGATCCTCCGCCCGGACACAAGGCCTTAATGAGCAGTTCTTC. Protein product: CASSRSSARTQGLNEQFF. V and J are TRBV4-3 and TRBJ2-1; D perhaps matches TRBD1 (5 bases). The ends were cut back, 4 bases at V and 7 bases at J, with 26 bases in the middle. This CDR3 spans 18 amino acids. CDR1 and CDR2 from the germline V gene are LGHNA and YSLEER.